This TCR beta chain was recovered during a study of spatial heterogeneity in lung cancer. Study observations and caveats: Detection of ubiquitous tumor TCRs in blood was higher at resection than follow-up.

The CDR3 has 13 amino acids. Trimming pared 0 bases from V and 4 bases from J, leaving 6 bases between. In germline, CDR1 is SGHRS, CDR2 YFSETQ. Individually, TCR cDNA molecules were each labelled with a unique molecular identifier. TCRdb reanalysed the 5' RACE reads using MiXCR and keeps one entry per CDR3 protein. Of roughly 38,000 distinct CDR3 sequences in the sample, about 11% were seen once. Time point described: blood at routine non-recurrence follow-up after resection. In this sample, this clonotype turned up many times. Its specificity is not known. The source was PBMCs, collected at follow-up. The clonotype comes from a female donor with early-stage non-small cell lung cancer. The V and J genes are TRBV5-1 and TRBJ2-3; no definite D call. CDR3 in DNA: TGCGCCAGCAGCTTGGGGCTAGCAGATACGCAGTATTTT. Encoded protein: CASSLGLADTQYF.